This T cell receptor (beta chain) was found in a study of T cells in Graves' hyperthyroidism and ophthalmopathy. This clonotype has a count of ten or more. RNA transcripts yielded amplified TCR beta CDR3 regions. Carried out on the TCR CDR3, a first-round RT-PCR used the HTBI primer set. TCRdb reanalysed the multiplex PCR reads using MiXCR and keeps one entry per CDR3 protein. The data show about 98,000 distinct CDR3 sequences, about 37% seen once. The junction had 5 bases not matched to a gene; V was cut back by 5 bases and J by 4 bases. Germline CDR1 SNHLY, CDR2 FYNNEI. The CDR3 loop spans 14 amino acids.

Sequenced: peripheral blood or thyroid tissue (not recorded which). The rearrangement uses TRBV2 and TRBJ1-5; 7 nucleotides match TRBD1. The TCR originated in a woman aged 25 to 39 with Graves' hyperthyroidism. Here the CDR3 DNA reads TGTGCCAGCAGTACCCTGACAGGGAATCAGCCCCAGCATTTT. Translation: CASSTLTGNQPQHF.